A single sample is the source of the 20 T cell receptor beta chains below, sequenced in a study of cytomegalovirus exposure and HLA in healthy donors. With 60 Vbeta and 13 Jbeta primers, the PCR was carried out. Data came from immunoSEQ multiplex PCR; TCRdb stores just in-frame clones and leaves some out. The sample carries 70,000 to 90,000 clones, roughly 80% recorded once. Input material: PBMCs. The receptors stem from a man aged 40-49 years in good health and CMV-seronegative.

V usage is TRBV1 and J usage is TRBJ1-1. TRBV1 is deemed a pseudogene. The CDR3 has 12 residues. The CDR3 here is CTSSRWRAEAFF. The CDR3 DNA is TGCACCAGCAGCCGTTGGCGGGCTGAAGCTTTCTTT.

The chain combines TRBV5-6 with TRBJ2-2, with D perhaps TRBD2 (5 bases). The CDR3 is 17 amino acids. The germline V gene has CDR1 SGHDT and CDR2 YYEEEE. V shed 1 base and J shed 0 bases, with 13 bases lying between them. CDR3 protein: CASSLTGRRSNTGELFF. DNA for the CDR3: TGTGCCAGCAGCTTGACGGGTCGGAGGTCGAACACCGGGGAGCTGTTTTTT.

J is TRBJ2-1 and V is TRBV7-9, with TRBD2 identical over 9 bases. Per germline, CDR1 SEHNR and CDR2 FQNEAQ (reference sequence). There are 13 residues in the CDR3. The CDR3 nucleotides read TGTTCCGGTTTGGCTAGCGGGGTGGATGAGCAGTTCTTC. The encoded protein is CSGLASGVDEQFF.

The V gene is TRBV2, the J gene TRBJ2-2; TRBD1 might be the D (6 bases). V was pared by 6 bases and J by 2 bases, with 10 bases between. The CDR3 spans 14 residues. Germline-derived CDR1 and CDR2 are SNHLY and FYNNEI. In nucleotides, the CDR3 is TGTGCCAGCAGAGGGACACCAAACACCGGGGAGCTGTTTTTT. Protein product: CASRGTPNTGELFF.

The rearrangement links TRBV12-5 to TRBJ1-1, with D possibly TRBD1 on 5 matching bases. Germline V gene sequence: CDR1 LGHNT, CDR2 FRNRAP. The V and J ends lost 5 bases and 4 bases respectively, with 14 bases between them. This CDR3 is 14 amino acids long. CDR3 nucleotides: TGTGCTAGTGGTCCTCAGGGCGGTAGCACTGAAGCTTTCTTT. Translating it yields CASGPQGGSTEAFF.

In its sample, this clone was seen once. J is TRBJ1-3 and V is TRBV30; 7 nucleotides line up with TRBD1. The ends lost 2 bases at V and 2 bases at J; junction bases unmatched: 6. The CDR3 is 15 amino acids. CDR1 and CDR2 from the germline V gene are GTSNPN and SVGIG (reference sequence). In DNA, the CDR3 is TGTGCCTGGAGTCCACTGGGGACAGCTGGAAACACCATATATTTT. As protein: CAWSPLGTAGNTIYF.

The CDR3 sequence: CASSYGADYGYTF. CDR3 DNA sequence: TGTGCCAGCAGTTACGGGGCAGACTATGGCTACACCTTC. The V and J genes are TRBV6-5 and TRBJ1-2, with D possibly being TRBD1 (5 bases). The CDR3 is made up of 13 amino acids. V dropped 2 bases and J dropped 3 bases, with 7 bases sitting between them. Germline loops: CDR1 MNHEY, CDR2 SVGAGI.

This sequence joins TRBV15 and TRBJ1-1; weak D call: TRBD1 (6 bases). Per germline, CDR1 LNHNV and CDR2 YYDKDF (reference sequence). Trimming pared 5 bases from V and 3 bases from J, leaving 10 bases between. This CDR3 spans 13 amino acids. CDR3 in DNA: TGTGCCACCAGCGGACAGTACGACACTGAAGCTTTCTTT. It codes for CATSGQYDTEAFF.

The rearrangement joins TRBV9 to TRBJ1-1; the D is unclear. Per germline, CDR1 SGDLS and CDR2 YYNGEE. Trimming took off 0 bases at V and 3 bases at J, with 6 bases between the two ends. The CDR3 consists of 13 residues. The CDR3 region is CASSVGQDTEAFF. CDR3 in DNA: TGTGCCAGCAGCGTAGGTCAGGACACTGAAGCTTTCTTT. Looking up the rest from reference TRBV9 and TRBJ1-1 gives the full variable domain: DSGVTQTPKHLITATGQRVTLRCSPRSGDLSVYWYQQSLDQGLQFLIQYYNGEERAKGNILERFSAQQFPDLHSELNLSSLELGDSALYFCASSVGQDTEAFFGQGTRLTVV.

The chain carries TRBV5-8 and TRBJ1-5; D gene unclear. Germline V gives CDR1 SGHTS, CDR2 YDEGEE. V was clipped by 4 bases and J by 11 bases, with 16 bases between them. CDR3 length: 13 residues. CDR3: CASSGSLPRTQHF. Written as DNA, the CDR3 is TGTGCCAGCAGCGGATCGTTACCCAGGACCCAGCATTTT.

CDR3 protein: CASSPGRDRGNTEAFF. In nucleotides, the CDR3 is TGTGCCAGCAGCCCTGGGCGGGACAGGGGAAACACTGAAGCTTTCTTT. The V gene is TRBV5-4, the J gene TRBJ1-1, with TRBD1 matching over 10 bases. J lost 2 bases, V lost 4 bases, and 8 bases had no gene match. Germline V gene data show CDR1 as SGHNT and CDR2 as YYREEE (reference sequence). The CDR3 length is 16 residues.

The chain carries TRBV4-1 and TRBJ1-3, with 7 positions matching TRBD1. The germline gives CDR1 MGHRA, CDR2 YSYEKL. The CDR3 spans 13 residues. The trim removed 3 bases at V and 7 bases at J, leaving 3 bases unmatched. CDR3 nucleotide sequence: TGCGCCAGCAGCCACCCCAGGGGGAACACCATATATTTT. It translates to CASSHPRGNTIYF.

The chain uses TRBV6-5 and TRBJ2-5, with D perhaps TRBD2 (7 bases). V gave up 0 bases and J gave up 5 bases, with 10 bases separating them. Germline loops: CDR1 MNHEY, CDR2 SVGAGI. This CDR3 is 14 amino acids long. In DNA, the CDR3 is TGTGCCAGCAGTTACTCACCGGGGGGCGAGACCCAGTACTTC. This encodes CASSYSPGGETQYF.

The J gene is TRBJ2-7, the V gene TRBV6-6, with 12 bases identical to TRBD1. J gave up 6 bases and V 4 bases, and 1 base lay outside the gene matches. The CDR3 has 13 residues. Germline CDR1 is MNHNY and CDR2 is SVGAGI (reference sequence). This CDR3 reads CASSWDRGPEQYF. The CDR3 DNA sequence: TGTGCCAGCAGTTGGGACAGGGGGCCCGAGCAGTACTTC.

V gene TRBV27 combines with J gene TRBJ1-5; TRBD1 is a possible D gene (5 bases). CDR3 length: 14 amino acids. Germline V gene data show CDR1 as MNHEY and CDR2 as SMNVEV (reference sequence). The V end lost 5 bases, the J end lost 7 bases, and 15 bases lay between the germline ends. CDR3 nucleotides: TGTGCCAGCAGTCCACAGGTTATTATACAGCCCCAGCATTTT. It translates to CASSPQVIIQPQHF.

This clone has only one observation. This CDR3 reads CASRRDRENIQYF. The CDR3 DNA follows: TGTGCCAGCAGGAGGGACAGGGAGAACATTCAGTACTTC. The genes are TRBV9 and TRBJ2-4, with 9 nucleotides matching TRBD1. V lost 5 bases and J lost 7; bases outside the gene matches: 4. The germline V gene encodes CDR1 SGDLS and CDR2 YYNGEE. The CDR3 spans 13 residues.

This clone occurred a few times. This rearrangement joins TRBV11-3 to TRBJ1-1; D not certain. Germline V gene sequence: CDR1 SGHNT, CDR2 YENEEA. The germline V and J ends were trimmed by 0 bases and 5 bases, with 10 bases remaining between them. CDR3 length equals 14 residues. CDR3 region: CASSLDRRGTEAFF. The DNA for the CDR3 is TGTGCCAGCAGCTTAGATCGTCGAGGGACTGAAGCTTTCTTT.

V usage is TRBV11-3 and J usage is TRBJ2-5; TRBD2 might be the D (5 bases). V was cut by 3 bases and J by 4 bases, with 18 bases left in between. The CDR3 extends over 16 amino acids. In germline, CDR1 is SGHNT, CDR2 YENEEA. This CDR3 is CASSFADSSGRETQYF. The CDR3 DNA sequence: TGTGCCAGCAGCTTCGCGGACTCGTCGGGGAGAGAGACCCAGTACTTC.

V gene TRBV28 combines with J gene TRBJ2-2; a weak D match, TRBD2 (6 bases). Per the germline V gene, CDR1 is MDHEN and CDR2 is SYDVKM. V was cut by 0 bases and J by 1 base, with 6 bases left in between. The CDR3 runs 15 residues. The CDR3 coding sequence is TGTGCCAGCAGTTTATGGCGGGGGAACACCGGGGAGCTGTTTTTT. Amino acids: CASSLWRGNTGELFF.

This clone was observed a handful of times. The rearrangement uses TRBV9 and TRBJ2-3, with D perhaps TRBD2 (6 bases). Trimming removed 0 bases from V and 0 bases from J, with 23 bases in between. Germline lookup yields CDR1 SGDLS and CDR2 YYNGEE. CDR3 length equals 20 residues. This CDR3 reads CASSVGLEGRRGRSTDTQYF. The CDR3 coding sequence is TGTGCCAGCAGCGTAGGTCTCGAAGGGAGGAGGGGAAGGAGCACAGATACGCAGTATTTT.